The 8 T cell receptor beta chains listed next were all sequenced from one sample in a study of shared clonotypes between healthy human individuals. Clones were read by immunoSEQ multiplex PCR, and TCRdb kept only the in-frame ones, dropping some. The sample carries about 710,000 clones, approximately 73% recorded once. The sample taken for sequencing was memory CD4+ T cells sorted from blood. Stated subset: CD45RA-negative fraction. These TCRs come from a woman in her twenties or thirties in good health.

Only a few counts were recorded for this clone. Other DNA sequences from this sample encode an identical CDR3 as well. The chain uses TRBV7-2 and TRBJ1-1; D ambiguous. The CDR3 sequence is 13 residues long. Germline CDR1 reads SGHTA; CDR2 reads FQGNSA. V was shortened by 5 bases and J by 0 bases, with 7 bases between the two germline ends. CDR3 region: CASSLDMNTEAFF. DNA for the CDR3: TGTGCCAGCAGCCTCGATATGAACACTGAAGCTTTCTTT.

The V and J genes are TRBV2 and TRBJ2-1; 15 bases line up with TRBD2. The CDR3 spans 17 residues. Germline CDR1 SNHLY, CDR2 FYNNEI. With V trimmed by 0 bases and J by 6 bases, 3 bases remained unmatched. CDR3 region: CASSEAGTSGRFNEQFF. The DNA for the CDR3 is TGTGCCAGCAGTGAAGCGGGGACTAGCGGGAGGTTCAATGAGCAGTTCTTC.

This chain joins TRBV10-3 and TRBJ2-2, with TRBD2 matching over 12 bases. The V segment lost 4 bases and the J segment 5 bases; nucleotides outside the gene matches: 5. Per germline, CDR1 ENHRY and CDR2 SYGVKD. The CDR3 runs to 16 residues. CDR3 nucleotide sequence: TGTGCCATCAGTGGGACTAGCGGGGTACTGACCGGGGAGCTGTTTTTT. Translation gives CAISGTSGVLTGELFF.

This chain uses TRBV5-5 with TRBJ1-1, with a tentative D call TRBD1 (6 bases). The CDR3 runs to 15 residues. Trimming removed 3 bases at V and 1 base at J, with 13 bases between. CDR1 is SGHKS and CDR2 is YYEKEE in the germline V gene (reference sequence). CDR3 sequence reads: CASSWGTGANTEAFF. CDR3 DNA sequence: TGTGCCAGCAGCTGGGGTACGGGGGCGAACACTGAAGCTTTCTTT.

V usage is TRBV11-1 and J usage is TRBJ2-3; D remains ambiguous. The V end lost 3 bases, the J end lost 3 bases, and 4 bases lay between the germline ends. Germline V CDR1 and CDR2: SGHAT, FQDESV (reference sequence). The CDR3 sequence is 12 residues long. CDR3 sequence: CASSLRTDTQYF. As DNA, the CDR3 is TGTGCCAGCAGCTTGAGAACAGATACGCAGTATTTT. The full variable domain, its missing parts supplied by reference TRBV11-1 and TRBJ2-3, is EAEVAQSPRYKITEKSQAVAFWCDPISGHATLYWYRQILGQGPELLVQFQDESVVDDSQLPKDRFSAERLKGVDSTLKIQPAELGDSAMYLCASSLRTDTQYFGPGTRLTVL.

V is TRBV6-5 and J is TRBJ1-1; D is possibly TRBD1 (5 bases). Germline-derived CDR1 and CDR2 are MNHEY and SVGAGI. Trimming cost V 7 bases and J 1 base, with 13 bases left between them. This CDR3 has 14 residues. CDR3 protein: CASTLGTGNTEAFF. Written as DNA, the CDR3 is TGTGCCAGCACCCTAGGGACGGGGAACACTGAAGCTTTCTTT.

This rearrangement joins TRBV6-1 to TRBJ1-2; a possible D gene is TRBD1 (5 bases). Trimming took 3 bases from V and 1 from J, leaving 9 bases between them. This CDR3 contains 14 residues. Looked up from germline, CDR1 is MNHNS and CDR2 is SASEGT. In DNA, the CDR3 is TGTGCCAGCAGTGATCAGGGTGATAACTATGGCTACACCTTC. This encodes CASSDQGDNYGYTF.

Points on this clone: With a much larger clone just one base away, this may be a read error. This specimen includes other DNA sequences encoding the same CDR3. In DNA, the CDR3 is TGCGCCAGCAGCTCTGCTAGCGGGGGTTACAATGAGCAGTTCTTC. Its translation is CASSSASGGYNEQFF. The V call is TRBV5-1, the J call TRBJ2-1; 10 positions match TRBD2. Germline trimming cut 3 bases from V and 4 bases from J; bases unmatched to any gene: 4. Germline V lookup: CDR1 SGHRS, CDR2 YFSETQ. The CDR3 has 15 residues. The full variable domain, in which reference TRBV5-1 and TRBJ2-1 provide the parts outside the CDR3, is KAGVTQTPRYLIKTRGQQVTLSCSPISGHRSVSWYQQTPGQGLQFLFEYFSETQRNKGNFPGRFSGRQFSNSRSEMNVSTLELGDSALYLCASSSASGGYNEQFFGPGTRLTVL.